This entry features one TCR beta chain sequence. Germline V gives CDR1 SGDLS, CDR2 YYNGEE. V was pared by 0 bases and J by 5 bases, with 14 bases between. The CDR3 runs to 15 residues. Assay: immunoSEQ multiplex PCR; the TCRdb copy retains only in-frame clones and omits some. This table has 55,000 to 75,000 clones, around 91% appearing once. The data were obtained in a study of T cell changes during pregnancy in multiple sclerosis. V usage is TRBV9 and J usage is TRBJ1-2, with no clear D. The receptor was derived from a female donor in good health, enrolled as a control in a pregnancy study. Specimen: peripheral blood, collected after pregnancy. CDR3 amino acids: CASSVGSFGVYGYTF. CDR3 in DNA: TGTGCCAGCAGCGTAGGATCTTTCGGGGTTTATGGCTACACCTTC.